Listed below are T cell receptor beta chains from one sample, sequenced in a study of T-cell reconstitution after alpha-beta-depleted transplantation in children. TCRdb re-called the PCR reads through MiXCR, storing one row per CDR3 protein. The top ten clones hold 2.6% of a sample with hundreds of thousands of distinct CDR3 sequences, roughly a quarter of them seen once. The sample consisted of PBMCs, taken before TCRalphabeta/CD19-depleted stem cell transplant. These receptors were obtained from a girl aged 2 to 9 with Fanconi anemia, due to receive a stem cell transplant. CDR3s include the opening cysteine and the closing phenylalanine or tryptophan. D genes are given only for firm matches. Expanded clones get a size class; other rows say once, few or many, or leave the size out.

clone size	D gene	V gene	J gene	CDR3 DNA	CDR3 protein
few	.	TRBV5-4	TRBJ1-1	TGTGCCAGCAGCTTGGGAGTCGGGGGGAGTAGGTACACTGAAGCTTTCTTT	CASSLGVGGSRYTEAFF
few	TRBD2	TRBV20-1	TRBJ2-5	TGCAGTGCCGGTCCCCTGACTAGCGGGGGCAGGTCAGAGACCCAGTACTTC	CSAGPLTSGGRSETQYF
.	TRBD1	TRBV6-2/TRBV6-3	TRBJ2-6	TGTGCCAGCAAGACCGGGACAGTGATACTCTCTGGGGCCAACGTCCTGACTTTC	CASKTGTVILSGANVLTF
.	TRBD1	TRBV20-1	TRBJ1-2	TGCAGTGCTCCAGGACAGGTTCAGGGCTACACCTTC	CSAPGQVQGYTF
.	.	TRBV10-3	TRBJ1-1	TGTGCCATCAGTGACAGTCTGAACACTGAAGCTTTCTTT	CAISDSLNTEAFF
many	TRBD1	TRBV5-1	TRBJ2-7	TGCGCCAGCAGCTTCACCGGGGACAGGGGAACCTACGAGCAGTACTTC	CASSFTGDRGTYEQYF
few	.	TRBV5-1	TRBJ2-3	TGCGCCAGCAGCCCCGACCCACAACGCACAGATACGCAGTATTTT	CASSPDPQRTDTQYF
many	TRBD2	TRBV20-1	TRBJ2-1	TGCAGTGCCTCGGGGGGGTACAATGAGCAGTTCTTC	CSASGGYNEQFF
.	.	TRBV7-6	TRBJ1-6	TGTGCCAGCAGCCCCGCTAGCTCCTATAATTCACCCCTCCACTTT	CASSPASSYNSPLHF
few	.	TRBV12-3/TRBV12-4	TRBJ1-4	TGTGCCAGCAGTTGGGTCGGAAAAGGCAATGAAAAACTGTTTTTT	CASSWVGKGNEKLFF